This T cell receptor beta chain was documented in a study of shared clonotypes between healthy human individuals. Study overall: The plates for each donor numbered three CD4 naive, three CD4 memory, two CD8 naive and one CD8 memory.

TCRdb keeps only in-frame clones here, not all; method: immunoSEQ multiplex PCR. The sample consists of fewer than 3 million clones, about nine tenths of them appearing once. CDR1 SGHRS and CDR2 YFSETQ come from the germline V gene. V was shortened by 2 bases and J by 15 bases, with 12 bases between the two germline ends. The CDR3 spans 11 residues. The J gene is TRBJ2-1, the V gene TRBV5-1; D is ambiguous. Sequencing was done on a sample of naive CD4+ T cells from PBMCs. Subset meaning: CD45RA+ positively selected. The clonotype originates from a man younger than 35 in good health. Some clones in this sample may be carry-over from other donors' samples. In DNA, the CDR3 is TGCGCCAGCAGCTTCGGGTCCTATAGGTTCTTC. This codes for CASSFGSYRFF.